What follows is one TCR beta chain and its context. Its matching antigen is unknown. This could be a read error, since a much larger clone is one nucleotide away. This entry belongs to a study of neurological immune-mediated disorders. Study-wide findings and caveats: Patients with HTLV-1-associated myelopathy had the highest level of TCR clonal expansion, whereas patients with multiple sclerosis had the lowest level, falling beneath the level found in healthy controls. None of the features examined (clinical or MRI) was associated with the multiple sclerosis repertoire cluster.

The sorted libraries started from roughly 1 million CD4+ or CD8+ T cells. The CDR3 runs to 14 residues. As for the cDNA, it was generated by 5'RACE with 10-nucleotide random UMIs. Each CDR3 protein gets one entry after TCRdb re-called the 5' RACE reads with MiXCR. The repertoire holds some 22,000 distinct CDR3 sequences, with 17% as singletons. What was sequenced was CD8+ T cells from blood. The V call is TRBV12-3 or TRBV12-4, the J call TRBJ2-3; a possible D gene is TRBD1 (5 bases). This TCR derives from a woman aged 18 to 35 with multiple sclerosis. The DNA of the CDR3 is TGTGCCAGCAGTCCCGGACACCTCACAGATACGCGGTATTTT. It translates to CASSPGHLTDTRYF.